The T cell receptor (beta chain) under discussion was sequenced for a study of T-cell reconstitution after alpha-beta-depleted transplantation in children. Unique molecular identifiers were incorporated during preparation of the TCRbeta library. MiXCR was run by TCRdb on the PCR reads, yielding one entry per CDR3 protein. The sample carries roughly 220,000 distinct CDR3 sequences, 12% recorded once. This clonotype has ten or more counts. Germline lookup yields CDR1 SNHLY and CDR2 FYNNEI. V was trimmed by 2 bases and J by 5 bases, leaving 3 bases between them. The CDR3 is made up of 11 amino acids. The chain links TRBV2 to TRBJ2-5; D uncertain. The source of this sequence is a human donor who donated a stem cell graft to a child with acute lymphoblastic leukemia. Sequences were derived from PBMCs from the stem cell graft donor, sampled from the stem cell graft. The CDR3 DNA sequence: TGTGCCAGCAGTGAATTGGAGACCCAGTACTTC. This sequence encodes CASSELETQYF.